The 20 T cell receptor beta chains presented below share a single source sample, sequenced in a study of shared clonotypes between healthy human individuals. Naive CD8 cells were CD45RO-negative, positively selected for CCR7, excluding terminally differentiated effector memory CD45RA+ cells. Sequenced by immunoSEQ multiplex PCR; TCRdb stores in-frame clones only, minus some. The sample lists 1.5 million to 2.5 million clones, about 95% occurring once. Sequencing was performed on naive CD8+ T cells sorted from blood. All receptors come from a man younger than 30 in good health.

The chain couples TRBV19 to TRBJ2-7, with 8 positions matching TRBD1. The V segment lost 1 base and the J segment 1 base; nucleotides outside the gene matches: 3. The CDR3 loop spans 15 amino acids. Germline V gene sequence: CDR1 LNHDA, CDR2 SQIVND (reference sequence). DNA of the CDR3: TGTGCCAGTAGTATAGTCACAGGGGGGTCCTACGAGCAGTACTTC. Residues: CASSIVTGGSYEQYF.

The count of this clone is one. The chain combines TRBV5-4 with TRBJ2-7, with 8 bases aligning to TRBD2. This CDR3 contains 14 residues. The J segment lost 5 bases and the V segment lost 0 bases, leaving 4 bases of the junction unmatched. The germline V gene encodes CDR1 SGHNT and CDR2 YYREEE (reference sequence). This chain's CDR3 is CASSLGGLAHEQYF. The CDR3 coding sequence is TGTGCCAGCAGCTTGGGTGGACTAGCCCACGAGCAGTACTTC.

The chain combines TRBV10-2 with TRBJ2-5, with 11 bases that match TRBD1. The V gene end was trimmed by 8 bases and the J gene end by 4 bases; junction bases not matched to a gene: 6. In germline, CDR1 is WSHSY, CDR2 SAAADI. The CDR3 spans 14 residues. In DNA form, the CDR3 reads TGCGCCAGCCTCATGGACAGGGGGCCAGAGACCCAGTACTTC. It is translated as CASLMDRGPETQYF.

The gene calls are TRBV27 and TRBJ2-7; 7 bases are shared with TRBD2. The CDR3 is made up of 13 amino acids. Germline-derived CDR1 and CDR2 are MNHEY and SMNVEV (reference sequence). V gave up 5 bases and J gave up 3 bases; unmatched junction bases: 4. CDR3 sequence (DNA): TGTGCCAGCAGTCCGGGACTAAACTACGAGCAGTACTTC. It yields the protein CASSPGLNYEQYF.

The chain couples TRBV7-9 to TRBJ1-2; TRBD1 matches at 8 bases. Germline CDR1 is SEHNR and CDR2 is FQNEAQ (reference sequence). Unmatched junction bases numbered 5, after V lost 6 bases and J lost 2 bases. CDR3 length equals 14 residues. DNA for the CDR3: TGTGCCAGCAGACCGACAGGGGAGAACTATGGCTACACCTTC. This translates into CASRPTGENYGYTF.

This chain uses TRBV5-4 with TRBJ1-2; D is undetermined. The CDR3 extends over 16 amino acids. The V gene's germline CDR1 is SGHNT and CDR2 YYREEE (reference sequence). V was clipped by 4 bases and J by 8 bases, with 24 bases between them. CDR3 sequence: CASSRQGLGPDDGYTF. CDR3 DNA sequence: TGTGCCAGCAGCCGCCAAGGCCTCGGCCCGGATGACGGCTACACCTTC.

The chain employs TRBV13 and TRBJ2-7; tentatively, D is TRBD1 (6 bases). The CDR3 has 16 residues. CDR1 PRHDT and CDR2 FYEKMQ come from the germline V gene (reference sequence). V dropped 5 bases and J dropped 6 bases, with 23 bases sitting between them. In DNA, the CDR3 is TGTGCCAGCAGCCCCCCGACAGGCCCTATTCGGGGCGAGCAGTACTTC. Its translation is CASSPPTGPIRGEQYF.

The chain couples TRBV5-8 to TRBJ2-7, with D tentatively TRBD1 (6 bases). Germline V gene sequence: CDR1 SGHTS, CDR2 YDEGEE. The germline V and J ends were trimmed by 3 bases and 5 bases, with 24 bases remaining between them. The CDR3 is made up of 17 amino acids. As DNA, the CDR3 is TGTGCCAGCAGCTCAACAGACCAAGTGGGCAGGGGCGACGAGCAGTACTTC. Translated, it gives CASSSTDQVGRGDEQYF.

The chain links TRBV27 to TRBJ2-1; the D is unclear. V was clipped by 6 bases and J by 0 bases, with 12 bases between them. Germline V gene data show CDR1 as MNHEY and CDR2 as SMNVEV (reference sequence). The CDR3 is 15 amino acids. Here the CDR3 reads CASSLMPSSYNEQFF. CDR3 sequence (DNA): TGTGCCAGCAGCCTTATGCCTAGCTCCTACAATGAGCAGTTCTTC.

This clone was detected once. This rearrangement joins TRBV5-1 to TRBJ1-1, with 7 bases that match TRBD1. CDR1 and CDR2 from the germline V gene are SGHRS and YFSETQ. CDR3 length: 18 amino acids. The trim removed 2 bases at V and 0 bases at J, leaving 13 bases unmatched. In nucleotides, the CDR3 is TGCGCCAGCAGCTTAAGTCGTGGGGACAGTTCTGTGAACACTGAAGCTTTCTTT. Translated: CASSLSRGDSSVNTEAFF.

The rearrangement links TRBV15 to TRBJ1-1; D not certain. Trimming took off 5 bases at V and 0 bases at J, with 7 bases between the two ends. CDR1 LNHNV and CDR2 YYDKDF come from the germline V gene (reference sequence). This CDR3 contains 13 residues. CDR3 sequence reads: CATSEELNTEAFF. CDR3 coding DNA: TGTGCCACCAGCGAGGAATTGAACACTGAAGCTTTCTTT.

This chain connects TRBV7-9 to TRBJ1-4, with TRBD1 matching over 8 bases. Per the germline V gene, CDR1 is SEHNR and CDR2 is FQNEAQ (reference sequence). The ends lost 10 bases at V and 8 bases at J; junction bases unmatched: 9. CDR3 size: 13 residues. This CDR3 reads CATETGEGEKLFF. In DNA, the CDR3 is TGTGCCACCGAGACAGGGGAGGGCGAAAAACTGTTTTTT.

The J gene is TRBJ2-2, the V gene TRBV4-2; the D gene is possibly TRBD2 (7 bases). The V end lost 8 bases, the J end lost 4 bases, and 11 bases lay between the germline ends. This CDR3 region has 13 residues. CDR1 LGHNA and CDR2 YNFKEQ come from the germline V gene. The DNA for the CDR3 is TGTGCCAGCGGGGGGGCGGGCACCGGGGAGCTGTTTTTT. Encoded protein: CASGGAGTGELFF.

The CDR3 loop is CASSIENYDEQYF. The CDR3 nucleotides read TGTGCCAGTAGTATAGAGAACTATGACGAGCAGTACTTC. The gene calls are TRBV19 and TRBJ2-7; no definite D call. Trimming took 0 bases from V and 5 from J, leaving 8 bases between them. Germline-derived CDR1 and CDR2 are LNHDA and SQIVND (reference sequence). This CDR3 comprises 13 residues. The full variable domain, in which reference TRBV19 and TRBJ2-7 provide the parts outside the CDR3, is DGGITQSPKYLFRKEGQNVTLSCEQNLNHDAMYWYRQDPGQGLRLIYYSQIVNDFQKGDIAEGYSVSREKKESFPLTVTSAQKNPTAFYLCASSIENYDEQYFGPGTRLTVT.

The CDR3 region is CASSEYRTGDETQYF. The CDR3 region has the DNA TGTGCCAGCAGTGAATATCGGACAGGGGATGAGACCCAGTACTTC. The V call is TRBV6-1, the J call TRBJ2-5; 9 bases map to TRBD1. Losses at the gene ends were 2 bases for V and 5 bases for J; bases not matched to a gene: 6. Germline V gives CDR1 MNHNS, CDR2 SASEGT. CDR3 length: 15 amino acids.

The J gene is TRBJ2-1, the V gene TRBV27; the match to TRBD2 covers 8 bases. V was pared by 3 bases and J by 5 bases, with 3 bases of the junction left unmatched. The CDR3 spans 14 residues. From germline, CDR1 is MNHEY and CDR2 SMNVEV (reference sequence). The CDR3 sequence is CASSFGGADNEQFF. The DNA for the CDR3 is TGTGCCAGCAGTTTCGGGGGGGCCGACAATGAGCAGTTCTTC.

V and J are TRBV19 and TRBJ2-7; 9 bases map to TRBD1. The ends lost 5 bases at V and 5 bases at J; junction bases unmatched: 7. CDR3 size: 14 residues. Germline CDR1 reads LNHDA; CDR2 reads SQIVND (reference sequence). The CDR3 region is CASSLRTGANEQYF. The CDR3 DNA is TGTGCCAGTAGTCTCCGGACAGGGGCTAACGAGCAGTACTTC.

The genes are TRBV11-2 and TRBJ2-7; D is undetermined. V was trimmed by 1 base and J by 0 bases, leaving 7 bases between them. The V gene's germline CDR1 is SGHAT and CDR2 FQNNGV. The CDR3 has 14 residues. The CDR3 here is CASSLAAFSYEQYF. CDR3 in DNA: TGTGCCAGCAGCTTAGCAGCTTTCTCCTACGAGCAGTACTTC.

V is TRBV27 and J is TRBJ2-2, with 10 positions matching TRBD1. Losses at the gene ends were 6 bases for V and 4 bases for J; bases not matched to a gene: 8. Germline V gene data show CDR1 as MNHEY and CDR2 as SMNVEV (reference sequence). This CDR3 is 16 amino acids long. The CDR3 loop reads CASSSGTGVFTGELFF. CDR3 in DNA: TGTGCCAGCAGCTCCGGGACAGGGGTGTTCACCGGGGAGCTGTTTTTT.

This chain uses TRBV30 with TRBJ2-5; no clear D. Germline V gives CDR1 GTSNPN, CDR2 SVGIG (reference sequence). V shed 0 bases and J shed 5 bases, with 13 bases lying between them. The CDR3 length is 14 residues. The CDR3 spells CAWSVFPKSETQYF. As DNA, the CDR3 is TGTGCCTGGAGTGTATTTCCAAAGTCGGAGACCCAGTACTTC.